This is a list of T cell receptor beta chains from one sample in a study of beta chain features in type 1 diabetes. Only in-frame clones appear in the TCRdb table, and some are missing; sequencing was by immunoSEQ multiplex PCR. This sample yields tens of thousands of clones, of which under 50% are seen a single time; roughly 1.5% belongs to the top ten. Sequencing was performed on Tregs from blood. These TCRs come from a man aged 25 to 40 with type 1 diabetes. CDR3s leave out the opening cysteine and the closing phenylalanine or tryptophan. Each record gives: CDR3 protein, CDR3 length, J gene, V gene.

CDR3 protein: ASSLEQAYFYGYT
CDR3 length: 13
J gene: TRBJ1-2
V gene: TRBV5-4

CDR3 protein: ASRGRQLAKNIQY
CDR3 length: 13
J gene: TRBJ2-4
V gene: TRBV23-1

CDR3 protein: ASSLWAATDTQY
CDR3 length: 12
J gene: TRBJ2-3
V gene: TRBV7-9

CDR3 protein: ASKGQSNQPQH
CDR3 length: 11
J gene: TRBJ1-5
V gene: TRBV6-6

CDR3 protein: ASSSMTSGSTDTQY
CDR3 length: 14
J gene: TRBJ2-3
V gene: TRBV5-6

CDR3 protein: ASLLSGRATDTQY
CDR3 length: 13
J gene: TRBJ2-3
V gene: TRBV28

CDR3 protein: ASSPTSSRVAGELF
CDR3 length: 14
J gene: TRBJ2-2
V gene: TRBV19

CDR3 protein: SVWGRGGQSYNEQF
CDR3 length: 14
J gene: TRBJ2-1
V gene: TRBV29-1

CDR3 protein: ASSADSTSYGYT
CDR3 length: 12
J gene: TRBJ1-2
V gene: TRBV5-1

CDR3 protein: ASREVTGSGYNEQF
CDR3 length: 14
J gene: TRBJ2-1
V gene: TRBV28

CDR3 protein: ASSFMKESKQF
CDR3 length: 11
J gene: TRBJ2-1
V gene: TRBV28

CDR3 protein: ASSVGGSGNNEQF
CDR3 length: 13
J gene: TRBJ2-1
V gene: TRBV9

CDR3 protein: ASVRDASSGANVLT
CDR3 length: 14
J gene: TRBJ2-6
V gene: TRBV9

CDR3 protein: ASSPRQGAGSYEQY
CDR3 length: 14
J gene: TRBJ2-7
V gene: TRBV27

CDR3 protein: ASSLDQGYNQPQH
CDR3 length: 13
J gene: TRBJ1-5
V gene: TRBV7-2

CDR3 protein: ASSSGEGAGGTGELF
CDR3 length: 15
J gene: TRBJ2-2
V gene: TRBV5-4

CDR3 protein: ASRLQGARQPQH
CDR3 length: 12
J gene: TRBJ1-5
V gene: TRBV28

CDR3 protein: ASSDREASPEAF
CDR3 length: 12
J gene: TRBJ1-1
V gene: TRBV19

CDR3 protein: ASSSAAADRGHGGYT
CDR3 length: 15
J gene: TRBJ1-2
V gene: TRBV27

CDR3 protein: SVNPGVVAGELF
CDR3 length: 12
J gene: TRBJ2-2
V gene: TRBV29-1

CDR3 protein: ASSQGRGDTEAF
CDR3 length: 12
J gene: TRBJ1-1
V gene: TRBV4-3

CDR3 protein: ASSRSGAGISYNEQF
CDR3 length: 15
J gene: TRBJ2-1
V gene: TRBV4-1

CDR3 protein: ASSETGLAADTQY
CDR3 length: 13
J gene: TRBJ2-3
V gene: TRBV28

CDR3 protein: AWSSRGWETQY
CDR3 length: 11
J gene: TRBJ2-5
V gene: TRBV30

CDR3 protein: ASSLLRDRGLGQETQY
CDR3 length: 16
J gene: TRBJ2-5
V gene: TRBV5-5

CDR3 protein: ASSPSARQGTGDGYT
CDR3 length: 15
J gene: TRBJ1-2
V gene: TRBV4-2

CDR3 protein: ASSLGTGGGYEQY
CDR3 length: 13
J gene: TRBJ2-7
V gene: TRBV11-2

CDR3 protein: ASSPDPGGLDYEQY
CDR3 length: 14
J gene: TRBJ2-7
V gene: TRBV10-1

CDR3 protein: ASRYRDYGYT
CDR3 length: 10
J gene: TRBJ1-2
V gene: TRBV2

CDR3 protein: ASSFGPTQETQY
CDR3 length: 12
J gene: TRBJ2-5
V gene: TRBV28

CDR3 protein: SVEFADGKLF
CDR3 length: 10
J gene: TRBJ1-4
V gene: TRBV29-1

CDR3 protein: ASSLGQGIRGANVLT
CDR3 length: 15
J gene: TRBJ2-6
V gene: TRBV11-3

CDR3 protein: ASRRQGTYTEAF
CDR3 length: 12
J gene: TRBJ1-1
V gene: TRBV19

CDR3 protein: ASSLRGLREKLF
CDR3 length: 12
J gene: TRBJ1-4
V gene: TRBV27

CDR3 protein: ASQQSGSVRPQH
CDR3 length: 12
J gene: TRBJ1-5
V gene: TRBV5-6

CDR3 protein: ASSGGPGDRPNSPLH
CDR3 length: 15
J gene: TRBJ1-6
V gene: TRBV7-9

CDR3 protein: ASSRRDEQY
CDR3 length: 9
J gene: TRBJ2-7
V gene: TRBV7-2

CDR3 protein: ATRLAGVDGELF
CDR3 length: 12
J gene: TRBJ2-2
V gene: TRBV2

CDR3 protein: ASNELAGGSYNEQF
CDR3 length: 14
J gene: TRBJ2-1
V gene: TRBV28

CDR3 protein: ASSPSGGNTEAF
CDR3 length: 12
J gene: TRBJ1-1
V gene: TRBV4-3

CDR3 protein: ASSLWGTGAYEQY
CDR3 length: 13
J gene: TRBJ2-7
V gene: TRBV4-2

CDR3 protein: SVGAGVGYEQY
CDR3 length: 11
J gene: TRBJ2-7
V gene: TRBV29-1

CDR3 protein: ASGLGGSYEQY
CDR3 length: 11
J gene: TRBJ2-7
V gene: TRBV11-2

CDR3 protein: ASSQDRGTSGINEQF
CDR3 length: 15
J gene: TRBJ2-1
V gene: TRBV14

CDR3 protein: RGGAGEKLF
CDR3 length: 9
J gene: TRBJ1-4
V gene: TRBV20-1

CDR3 protein: ASSLLGAGNTEAF
CDR3 length: 13
J gene: TRBJ1-1
V gene: TRBV5-6

CDR3 protein: ASSPTGQSFLKH
CDR3 length: 12
J gene: TRBJ2-7
V gene: TRBV19

CDR3 protein: ASSPGTSGHGETQY
CDR3 length: 14
J gene: TRBJ2-5
V gene: TRBV6-6

CDR3 protein: ASSEDSGTEAF
CDR3 length: 11
J gene: TRBJ1-1
V gene: TRBV28

CDR3 protein: ASSSGGSDSYEQY
CDR3 length: 13
J gene: TRBJ2-7
V gene: TRBV27